This T cell receptor beta chain derives from a study of OX40 agonist ivuxolimab in advanced cancers. Regarding the study in general: Ivuxolimab, which targeted the costimulatory receptor OX40 (CD134), was an agonistic, fully human IgG2 monoclonal antibody. Intravenous ivuxolimab was administered to patients every 2 weeks at six dose levels: 0.01, 0.1, 0.3, 1.5, 3 and 10 mg/kg. Among the roughly 50 dose-escalation patients, roughly 20 had hepatocellular carcinoma, roughly 15 melanoma, 9 renal cell carcinoma and 9 head and neck cancer. The dose-escalation cohort was about 83% male with a mean age of roughly 60 years, ranging from roughly 20 to 80. Prior anti-PD-1, anti-PD-L1 or anti-CTLA-4 therapy was permitted, and checkpoint inhibitors had been received by about 44% of dose-escalation patients. Partial responses were achieved by three dose-escalation patients, of whom one had hepatocellular carcinoma and two had cutaneous melanoma. The purpose of peripheral TCRbeta sequencing was to test whether ivuxolimab changed TCR sequence diversity and led to clonal T-cell expansion. The monotherapy dose-escalation portion (N of about 52 patients) of the phase I ivuxolimab trial is reported in the paper. Broad study findings and their caveats: The antigen specificity of the peripheral T cells that underwent clonal expansion was not determined. On average, CD8+ T cells showed more expanded clones than CD4+ T cells after ivuxolimab. Partial responders in the 0.1-3.0 mg/kg groups had among the lowest normalized peripheral clonal expansion, especially among CD8+ T cells. Low levels of normalized T-cell clonal expansion were also shown by some nonresponding patients. Clonal expansion of both CD4+ and CD8+ blood T cells was observed from baseline to week 6 at doses 0.1 to 3.0 mg/kg.

Including the terminal cysteine and phenylalanine, the CDR3 comprises 14 residues. Just the 42-base CDR3 DNA is kept, in frame starting at base 1. Via the germline V gene (reference sequence), CDR1 is MNHNY and CDR2 SVGAGI. The junction carries 14 bases between V and J, which are trimmed by 7 bases and 1 base respectively. Genomic DNA was isolated from the sorted cells so that the TCRbeta CDR3 region could be sequenced. The immunoSEQ Assay was used to sequence the TCRbeta CDR3 regions. TCRdb limited this immuneACCESS table to in-frame rearrangements with V and J called. A share of clones is missing; checked studies link under half to unresolved V genes, and the rest is unexplained. The sample contains about 60,000 clones, about 85% of them found a single time. The top ten clonotypes cover 16% of the sample. Patients with a history of autoimmune disease or receiving systemic immunosuppression were excluded from the trial. Peripheral blood for TCR sequencing was collected from all dose cohorts at baseline, on cycle 4 day 1, and on cycle 7 day 1. Samples were obtained from an open-label, multicenter, first-in-human phase I dose-escalation trial of ivuxolimab. Adults with locally advanced or metastatic melanoma, renal cell carcinoma, hepatocellular carcinoma or head and neck squamous cell carcinoma were enrolled in the trial. Before TCR sequencing, CD4+ T cells and CD8+ T cells from peripheral blood were sorted into separate populations.

On this clone: No cognate antigen has been identified for it. No base quality values were provided; no much bigger clone lies one nucleotide off.

The receptor was derived from an adult with an advanced solid tumor such as melanoma, head and neck, liver or kidney cancer. The V and J segments used are TRBV6-6 and TRBJ2-7, with the D gene uncertain. Here the sequenced sample was CD4+ or CD8+ T cells sorted from blood, taken in a trial of the OX40 agonist ivuxolimab. The nucleotides read TGTGCCAGCATTGCCTCGACCGGATCCTACGAGCAGTACTTC. Its protein is CASIASTGSYEQYF.